This T cell receptor (beta chain) derives from a study of blood T cell repertoires in COVID-19. Here immunoSEQ multiplex PCR was the method, and the copy in TCRdb shows in-frame clones only, minus some. The table shows just over 90,000 clones, with 70% to 90% occurring only once. The sequencing sample was made of peripheral blood. This sequence originates from a woman aged 80 or over with acute or convalescent COVID-19.

CDR3 amino acids: CASSSDTAKGTEAFF. Written as DNA, the CDR3 is TGTGCCAGCAGCTCGGACACCGCCAAGGGCACTGAAGCTTTCTTT. The chain links TRBV11-3 to TRBJ1-1; a weak D match, TRBD1 (5 bases). Trimming stripped 4 bases from V and 4 bases from J, with 16 bases between. The length of the CDR3 is 15 residues. Looked up from germline, CDR1 is SGHNT and CDR2 is YENEEA. Full variable domain (outside the CDR3, taken from reference TRBV11-3 and TRBJ1-1): EAGVVQSPRYKIIEKKQPVAFWCNPISGHNTLYWYLQNLGQGPELLIRYENEEAVDDSQLPKDRFSAERLKGVDSTLKIQPAELGDSAVYLCASSSDTAKGTEAFFGQGTRLTVV.